The entry below gives a single TCR beta chain sequence along with its context. The data were produced by immunoSEQ multiplex PCR, yet TCRdb's version contains in-frame clones alone and is incomplete. The sample holds more than 25,000 clones, over 75% seen once. The ends lost 0 bases at V and 4 bases at J; junction bases unmatched: 5. From germline, CDR1 is LGHNA and CDR2 YNFKEQ. The CDR3 sequence is 17 residues long. The data are from a study of OX40 agonist ivuxolimab in advanced cancers. The sample consisted of CD4+ or CD8+ T cells sorted from blood, taken in a trial of the OX40 agonist ivuxolimab. This chain uses TRBV4-2 with TRBJ2-3, with 12 nucleotides matching TRBD2. This TCR came from an adult with an advanced solid tumor such as melanoma, head and neck, liver or kidney cancer. CDR3 amino acids: CASSQESTSGSSDTQYF. In nucleotides, the CDR3 is TGTGCCAGCAGCCAAGAGTCGACTAGCGGGAGCTCAGATACGCAGTATTTT.